Listed below are T cell receptor beta chains from one sample, sequenced in a study of tumor-infiltrating lymphocytes in oesophageal squamous cell carcinoma. From the PCR reads, TCRdb called clonotypes with MiXCR, one entry per CDR3 protein. This table has about 20,000 distinct CDR3 sequences, approximately 40% appearing once. The specimen was esophageal tumor tissue. These receptors came from a male donor with esophageal squamous cell carcinoma. CDR3s include the opening cysteine and the closing phenylalanine or tryptophan. D genes are given only for firm matches. Rows give clone size only sometimes, using once, few, many, or a class for an expanded clone.

d_call | j_call | clone_size | v_call | cdr3_aa | cdr3_nt
NA | TRBJ1-6 | NA | TRBV29-1 | CSVARDGLQETQYF | TGCAGCGTGGCGCGGGACGGACTCCAAGAGACCCAGTACTTT
NA | TRBJ1-3 | NA | TRBV28 | CASSLEGNTIYF | TGTGCCAGCAGTTTGGAGGGAAACACCATATATTTT
NA | TRBJ2-1 | many | TRBV9 | CASSSGTPGDEQFF | TGTGCCAGCAGTTCCGGGACTCCCGGCGATGAGCAGTTCTTC
NA | TRBJ2-7 | NA | TRBV27 | CASRAYARSYEQYF | TGTGCCAGCAGAGCCTACGCCCGCTCCTACGAGCAGTACTTC
NA | TRBJ2-5 | NA | TRBV9 | CASSVGQGETQYF | TGTGCCAGCAGCGTAGGGCAGGGAGAGACCCAGTACTTC
NA | TRBJ1-3 | NA | TRBV28 | CASRLGGLGNTIYF | TGTGCCAGCAGATTAGGAGGCCTTGGAAACACCATATATTTT
NA | TRBJ2-5 | NA | TRBV20-1 | CSASPSQETQYF | TGCAGTGCTAGCCCCAGTCAAGAGACCCAGTACTTC
NA | TRBJ2-1 | few | TRBV7-9 | CASTMGGVYNEQFF | TGTGCCAGCACTATGGGGGGCGTTTACAATGAGCAGTTCTTC
TRBD1 | TRBJ2-1 | medium-sized | TRBV10-3 | CAIHRTGEDNEQFF | TGTGCCATCCACCGGACAGGGGAGGACAATGAGCAGTTCTTC
NA | TRBJ2-5 | NA | TRBV7-8 | CASSATGEETQYF | TGTGCCAGCAGCGCTACAGGAGAGGAGACCCAGTACTTC
NA | TRBJ2-2 | many | TRBV28 | CASRPRVGTNTGELFF | TGTGCCAGCAGGCCGCGCGTGGGGACGAACACCGGGGAGCTGTTTTTT
TRBD1 | TRBJ1-5 | NA | TRBV7-4 | CASSFGTGKQPQHF | TGTGCCAGCAGCTTTGGGACAGGGAAACAGCCCCAGCATTTT
NA | TRBJ2-2 | NA | TRBV10-2 | CATQRTNTGELFF | TGCGCCACCCAGCGGACGAACACCGGGGAGCTGTTTTTT
NA | TRBJ1-1 | NA | TRBV28 | CASSSFTRAFF | TGTGCCAGCAGTTCCTTTACGCGAGCTTTCTTT
TRBD1 | TRBJ2-7 | many | TRBV24-1 | CATSDPRQGRRQYF | TGTGCCACCAGTGATCCTCGACAGGGAAGGAGGCAGTACTTC
NA | TRBJ2-1 | NA | TRBV9 | CVSSVEWGPNEQFF | TGTGTCAGCAGCGTAGAGTGGGGGCCCAATGAGCAGTTCTTC
TRBD1 | TRBJ2-3 | medium-sized | TRBV7-9 | CASSLETGGTDTQYF | TGTGCCAGCAGCTTAGAGACAGGGGGAACAGATACGCAGTATTTT
NA | TRBJ2-1 | few | TRBV7-6 | CASSSRPDGDEQFF | TGTGCCAGCAGCTCGAGACCCGATGGGGATGAGCAGTTCTTC
NA | TRBJ2-1 | once | TRBV5-1 | CASSLGWDRVNHGRGNNEQFF | TGCGCCAGCAGCTTGGGTTGGGACAGGGTTAATCACGGGAGGGGGAACAATGAGCAGTTCTTC
TRBD2 | TRBJ2-7 | many | TRBV10-1 | CASSGSGAYEQYF | TGCGCCAGCAGTGGTAGCGGGGCCTACGAGCAGTACTTC
NA | TRBJ1-1 | many | TRBV5-1 | CASSLEGVNTEAFF | TGCGCCAGCAGCTTGGAGGGCGTGAACACTGAAGCTTTCTTT
NA | TRBJ2-1 | few | TRBV7-6 | CASSLTRYNEQFF | TGTGCCAGCAGCTTAACCAGATACAATGAGCAGTTCTTC
TRBD1 | TRBJ2-2 | medium-sized | TRBV12-3/TRBV12-4 | CASSLETGGTGELFF | TGTGCCAGCAGTTTAGAGACAGGGGGCACCGGGGAGCTGTTTTTT
TRBD2 | TRBJ2-1 | NA | TRBV7-3 | CASSLVTSGGNNEQFF | TGTGCCAGCAGCTTAGTCACTAGCGGGGGAAACAATGAGCAGTTCTTC
NA | TRBJ2-2 | few | TRBV2 | CASSGEQAGTGELFF | TGTGCCAGCAGCGGGGAGCAGGCGGGCACCGGGGAGCTGTTTTTT
TRBD1 | TRBJ1-2 | medium-sized | TRBV7-3 | CASSSATGEGYTF | TGTGCCAGCAGCTCCGCGACAGGGGAAGGCTACACCTTC
NA | TRBJ2-3 | NA | TRBV5-1 | CASSLYFAGSTDTQYF | TGCGCCAGCAGCTTATACTTCGCGGGGAGCACAGATACGCAGTATTTT
NA | TRBJ2-1 | NA | TRBV18 | CASSPKATFYEQFF | TGTGCCAGCTCACCAAAGGCAACTTTTTATGAGCAGTTCTTC
TRBD1 | TRBJ2-1 | NA | TRBV7-3 | CASSSRQGDEQFF | TGTGCCAGCAGCTCCCGACAGGGGGACGAGCAGTTCTTC
NA | TRBJ2-5 | NA | TRBV7-6 | CASSLAVGGQETQYF | TGTGCTAGCAGCTTAGCAGTCGGGGGGCAGGAGACCCAGTACTTC
TRBD1 | TRBJ2-7 | many | TRBV7-3 | CASSLNPGTAYEQYF | TGTGCCAGCAGCCTGAATCCCGGGACAGCCTACGAGCAGTACTTC
NA | TRBJ2-7 | NA | TRBV7-6 | CASSLYSTGKNEQYF | TGTGCCAGCAGCTTATATAGTACAGGGAAAAACGAGCAGTACTTC